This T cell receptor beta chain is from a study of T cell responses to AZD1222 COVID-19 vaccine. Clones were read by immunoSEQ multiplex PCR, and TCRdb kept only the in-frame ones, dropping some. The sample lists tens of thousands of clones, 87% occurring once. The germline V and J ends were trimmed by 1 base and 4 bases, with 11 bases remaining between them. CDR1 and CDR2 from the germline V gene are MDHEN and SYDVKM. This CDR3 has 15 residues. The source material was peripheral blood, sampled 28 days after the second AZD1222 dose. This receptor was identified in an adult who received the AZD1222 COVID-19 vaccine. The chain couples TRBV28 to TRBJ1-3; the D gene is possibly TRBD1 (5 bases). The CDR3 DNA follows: TGTGCCAGCAGTTTATTCCGGGCAGGGGGAAACACCATATATTTT. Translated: CASSLFRAGGNTIYF.